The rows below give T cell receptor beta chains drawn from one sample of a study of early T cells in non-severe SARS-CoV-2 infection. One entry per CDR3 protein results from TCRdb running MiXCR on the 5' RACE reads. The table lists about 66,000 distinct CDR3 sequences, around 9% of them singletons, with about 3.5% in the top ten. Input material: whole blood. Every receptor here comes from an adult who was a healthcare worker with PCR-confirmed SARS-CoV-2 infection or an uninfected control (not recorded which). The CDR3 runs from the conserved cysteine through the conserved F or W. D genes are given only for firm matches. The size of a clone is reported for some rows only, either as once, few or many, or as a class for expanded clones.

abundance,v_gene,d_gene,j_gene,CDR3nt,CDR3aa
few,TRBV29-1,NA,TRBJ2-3,TGCAGCGTTGAGGCCAGGGGCTCAGATACGCAGTATTTT,CSVEARGSDTQYF
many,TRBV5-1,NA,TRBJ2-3,TGCGCCAGCAGCTTCCGACTAGTTAGAAACACAGATACGCAGTATTTT,CASSFRLVRNTDTQYF
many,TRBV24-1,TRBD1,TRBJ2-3,TGTGCCACCGCTCCGGGACAGTTAACAGATACGCAGTATTTT,CATAPGQLTDTQYF
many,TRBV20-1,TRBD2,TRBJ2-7,TGCAGTGCTGGACTAGCGGGAGGGCCCTACGAGCAGTACTTC,CSAGLAGGPYEQYF
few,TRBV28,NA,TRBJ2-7,TGTGCCAGCAGTTTCACCTACGAGCAGTACTTC,CASSFTYEQYF
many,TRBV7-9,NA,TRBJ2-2,TGTGCCAGCAGCTTCGGCTGGAACACCGGGGAGCTGTTTTTT,CASSFGWNTGELFF
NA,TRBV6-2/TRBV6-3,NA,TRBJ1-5,TGTGCCAGCAGTCAACAGGGTGATGGTCAGCCCCAGCATTTT,CASSQQGDGQPQHF
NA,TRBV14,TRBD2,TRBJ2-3,TGTGCCAGCAGCCAATTAGCGGGCCACGTCACAGATACGCAGTATTTT,CASSQLAGHVTDTQYF
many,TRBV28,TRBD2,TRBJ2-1,TGTGCCAGCACCGTAGCGGGAGGGCCCTACAATGAGCAGTTCTTC,CASTVAGGPYNEQFF
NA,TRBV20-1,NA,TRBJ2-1,TGCAGTGCTGCGTGGTACATCAGAGAGAATGAGCAGTTCTTC,CSAAWYIRENEQFF
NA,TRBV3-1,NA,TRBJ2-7,TGTGCCAGCAAGGACCTTTTGTTCTCCTACGAGCAGTACTTC,CASKDLLFSYEQYF
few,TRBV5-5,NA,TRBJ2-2,TGTGCCAGCAGCATGGTGGAAGGGACTCTCTACACCGGGGAGCTGTTTTTT,CASSMVEGTLYTGELFF
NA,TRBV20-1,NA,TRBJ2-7,TGCAGTGCTCCTCCCCCCGCTAGGTCTAACGAGCAGTACTTC,CSAPPPARSNEQYF
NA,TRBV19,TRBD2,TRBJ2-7,TGTGCCAGTAGTATTCCGGGACTAGCGCTCGAGCAGTACTTC,CASSIPGLALEQYF
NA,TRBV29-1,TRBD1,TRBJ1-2,TGCAGCGTTGAAGATCCCCGGGACAGGGAAGGCTACACCTTC,CSVEDPRDREGYTF
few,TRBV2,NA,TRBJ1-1,TGTGCCAGCAGTCCTAGGACAGCGAACACTGAAGCTTTCTTT,CASSPRTANTEAFF
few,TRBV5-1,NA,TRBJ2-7,TGCGCCAGCAGCTCACTAGGGAGCTCCTACGAGCAGTACTTC,CASSSLGSSYEQYF
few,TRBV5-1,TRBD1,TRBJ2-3,TGCGCCAGCAGCGAGGGGACAGGGGCAGATACGCAGTATTTT,CASSEGTGADTQYF
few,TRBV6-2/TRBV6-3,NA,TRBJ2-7,TGTGCCAGCAGTTACCTGCTGGAGCAGTACTTC,CASSYLLEQYF
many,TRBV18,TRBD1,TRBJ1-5,TGTGCCAGCTCGCCCACGGCAGGGGGTCAGCCCCAGCATTTT,CASSPTAGGQPQHF
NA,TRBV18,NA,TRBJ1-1,TGTGCCAGCTCACGTTCCTCGGGGCAAAACACTGAAGCTTTCTTT,CASSRSSGQNTEAFF
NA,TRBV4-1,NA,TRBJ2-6,TGCGCCAGCAGCCAAGTTGTGGCAGTTCCCTCTGGGGCCAACGTCCTGACTTTC,CASSQVVAVPSGANVLTF
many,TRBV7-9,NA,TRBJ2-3,TGTGCCAGCAGCCTGCTTGGGTACGATACGCAGTATTTT,CASSLLGYDTQYF
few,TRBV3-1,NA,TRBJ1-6,TGTGCCAGCAGCCAAGATAATAGGAATTCACCCCTCCACTTT,CASSQDNRNSPLHF
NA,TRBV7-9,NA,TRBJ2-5,TGTGCCAGCAGCTTAGCGTATCTGGATGGAACCCAGTACTTC,CASSLAYLDGTQYF
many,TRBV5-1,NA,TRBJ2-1,TGCGCCAGCAGCTTGGCTCCGGCTAATGAGCAGTTCTTC,CASSLAPANEQFF
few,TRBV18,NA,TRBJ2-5,TGTGCCAGCTCACCCAGACCTGAGACCCAGTACTTC,CASSPRPETQYF
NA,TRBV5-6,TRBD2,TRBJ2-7,TGTGCCAGCAGCTCACTCCGGACTAGCGACCATTTCTACGAGCAGTACTTC,CASSSLRTSDHFYEQYF
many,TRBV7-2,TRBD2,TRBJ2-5,TGTGCCAGCAGCTTAGGACTAGCGGGAGCCCAGTACTTC,CASSLGLAGAQYF
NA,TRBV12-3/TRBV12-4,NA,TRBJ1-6,TGTGCCAGCAGTTTCGGCCCCGCCCCCCTCCACTTT,CASSFGPAPLHF
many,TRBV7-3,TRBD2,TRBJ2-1,TGTGCCAGCAGCTTAAGACTAGCGGGCACGAATGAGCAGTTCTTC,CASSLRLAGTNEQFF
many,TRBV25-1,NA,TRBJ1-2,TGTGCCAGCAGTGCCCATACCTATGGCTACACCTTC,CASSAHTYGYTF
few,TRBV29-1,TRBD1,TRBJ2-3,TGCAGCGTTGATGGGACAGGGGGCTCAGATACGCAGTATTTT,CSVDGTGGSDTQYF
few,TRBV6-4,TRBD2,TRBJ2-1,TGTGCCAGCAGTGAACGGACTAGCAATGAGCAGTTCTTC,CASSERTSNEQFF
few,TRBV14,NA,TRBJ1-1,TGTGCCAGCAGCCAAGTCGGCAGGAACACTGAAGCTTTCTTT,CASSQVGRNTEAFF
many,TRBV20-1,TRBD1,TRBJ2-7,TGCAGTGCATCGACCGGGACAGGTGGATACGAGCAGTACTTC,CSASTGTGGYEQYF
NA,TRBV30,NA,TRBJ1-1,TGTGCCTGGAGTCCTGGAGTGGGGACTGAAGCTTTCTTT,CAWSPGVGTEAFF
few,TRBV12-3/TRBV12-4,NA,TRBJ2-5,TGTGCCAGCAGTTTAGTACTAGATAAAGAGACCCAGTACTTC,CASSLVLDKETQYF
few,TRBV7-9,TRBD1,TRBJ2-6,TGTGCCAGCAGCTTAGAGACAGGGGAGGCCAACGTCCTGACTTTC,CASSLETGEANVLTF
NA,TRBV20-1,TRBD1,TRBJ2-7,TGCAGTGCTAGTAAGGGACAGGGCTACGAGCAGTACTTC,CSASKGQGYEQYF
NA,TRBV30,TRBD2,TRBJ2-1,TGTGCCTGGAGTTTCCTAGCGGGATACAATGAGCAGTTCTTC,CAWSFLAGYNEQFF
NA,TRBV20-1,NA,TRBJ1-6,TGCAGTGCTAAGGGTAGCTCCTATAATTCACCCCTCCACTTT,CSAKGSSYNSPLHF
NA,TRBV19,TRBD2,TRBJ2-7,TGTGCCAGTAGCCAACCTAGCGGGAGCCCCGAGCAGTACTTC,CASSQPSGSPEQYF
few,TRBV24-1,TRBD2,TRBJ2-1,TGTGCCACCAGTGATGGAAGCACGGGACTAGCGGGCGGATACAATGAGCAGTTCTTC,CATSDGSTGLAGGYNEQFF
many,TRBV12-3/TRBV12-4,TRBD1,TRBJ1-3,TGTGCCAGCAGTGTCCCCGGGGACAGATATTTT,CASSVPGDRYF
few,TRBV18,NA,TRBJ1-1,TGTGCCAGCCGACTAGGGGACACTGAAGCTTTCTTT,CASRLGDTEAFF
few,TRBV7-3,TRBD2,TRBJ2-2,TGTGCCAGCAGCTACAACAGACCGTGGGGAGGGCATAACACCGGGGAGCTGTTTTTT,CASSYNRPWGGHNTGELFF
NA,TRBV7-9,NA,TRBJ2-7,TGTGCCAGCAGCCACGGGATCCCCCCCGAGCAGTACTTC,CASSHGIPPEQYF
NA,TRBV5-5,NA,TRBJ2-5,TGTGCCAGCAGCCCCAACAGGCCACTCCAAGGGGAGACCCAGTACTTC,CASSPNRPLQGETQYF
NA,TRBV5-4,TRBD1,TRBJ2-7,TGTGCCAGCAGCCCCCCGCCAGGGGGCCCCCACGAGCAGTACTTC,CASSPPPGGPHEQYF
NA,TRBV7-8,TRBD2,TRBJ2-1,TGTGCCAGCAGCGAAGGACCCTTGACTAGCGGCTACAATGAGCAGTTCTTC,CASSEGPLTSGYNEQFF
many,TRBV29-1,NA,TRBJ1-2,TGCAGCGGACGACAGCAGAACTATGGCTACACCTTC,CSGRQQNYGYTF
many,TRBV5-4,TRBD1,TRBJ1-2,TGTGCCAGCAGCTTCCAGAGACAGGGGAACTATGGCTACACCTTC,CASSFQRQGNYGYTF
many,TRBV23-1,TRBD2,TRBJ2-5,TGCGCCAGCAGTCAATCCGCGAGACTAGCGGGAGCCCAAGAGACCCAGTACTTC,CASSQSARLAGAQETQYF
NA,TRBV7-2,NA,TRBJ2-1,TGTGCCAGCAGCTTCGTCCGCGATGAGCAGTTCTTC,CASSFVRDEQFF